This TCR beta chain originates from a study of Graves' ophthalmopathy and Graves' hyperthyroidism. Beta-chain TCR CDR3 regions were amplified from RNA transcripts. HTBI primers served in a first-round RT-PCR, which a second-round multiplex PCR followed. One entry per CDR3 protein, called by TCRdb with MiXCR from the multiplex PCR reads. The data show 600,000 to 650,000 distinct CDR3 sequences, approximately 22% seen once. This clonotype was counted many times. Germline-derived CDR1 and CDR2 are SGHAT and FQNNGV. This CDR3 has 15 residues. V gave up 5 bases and J gave up 8 bases; unmatched junction bases: 8.

The sequencing input was peripheral blood. The chain couples TRBV11-2 to TRBJ2-2; 10 bases are a match to TRBD2. This sequence was found in a woman between 18 and 29 years old with stable Graves' hyperthyroidism. Some clones in this sample may be carry-over from other donors' samples. CDR3: CASSLTLAGWGELFF. CDR3 nucleotides: TGTGCCAGCAGCCTCACACTAGCGGGGTGGGGGGAGCTGTTTTTT.